Given below is one TCR beta chain in context. As yet, its antigen is unknown. There are 13 residues in the CDR3. The germline V and J ends were trimmed by 2 bases and 6 bases, with 11 bases remaining between them. The germline V gene encodes CDR1 SGHRS and CDR2 YFSETQ. The sample originates from a study of cytomegalovirus exposure and HLA in healthy donors. About the research overall: Early released data had about 80 million unique TCRs, all coming from HLA-typed donors.

General study findings and limits: Later genetic work tied a missense DCLRE1C variant to beta-chain V and J trimming.

Primers: 60 Vbeta forward and 13 Jbeta reverse. Sequenced by immunoSEQ multiplex PCR; TCRdb stores in-frame clones only, minus some. The table records fewer than 150,000 clones, roughly four fifths of them present only once. Source material: PBMCs. The chain combines TRBV5-1 with TRBJ1-2; tentatively, D is TRBD1 (6 bases). This TCR derives from a human donor in good health. CDR3 residues: CASSFVQGHGYTF. The CDR3 DNA reads TGCGCCAGCAGCTTTGTACAGGGCCATGGCTACACCTTC.